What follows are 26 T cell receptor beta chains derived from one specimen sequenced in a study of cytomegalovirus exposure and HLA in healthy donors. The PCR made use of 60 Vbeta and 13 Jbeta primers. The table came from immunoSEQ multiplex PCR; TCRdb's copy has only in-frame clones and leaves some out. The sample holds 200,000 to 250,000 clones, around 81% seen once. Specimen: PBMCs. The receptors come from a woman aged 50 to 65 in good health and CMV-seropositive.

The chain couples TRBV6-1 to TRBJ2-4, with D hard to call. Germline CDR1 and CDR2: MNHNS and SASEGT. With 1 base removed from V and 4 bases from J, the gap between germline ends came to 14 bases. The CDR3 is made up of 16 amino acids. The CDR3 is CASSEGARLVKNIQYF. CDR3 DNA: TGTGCCAGCAGTGAAGGCGCACGTTTGGTTAAAAACATTCAGTACTTC.

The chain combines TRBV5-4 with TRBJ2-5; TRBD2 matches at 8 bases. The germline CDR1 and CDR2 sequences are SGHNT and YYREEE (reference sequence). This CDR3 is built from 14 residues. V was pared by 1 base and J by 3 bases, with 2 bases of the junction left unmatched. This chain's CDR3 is CASSLRGLEETQYF. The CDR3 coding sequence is TGTGCCAGCAGCTTGAGGGGACTAGAAGAGACCCAGTACTTC.

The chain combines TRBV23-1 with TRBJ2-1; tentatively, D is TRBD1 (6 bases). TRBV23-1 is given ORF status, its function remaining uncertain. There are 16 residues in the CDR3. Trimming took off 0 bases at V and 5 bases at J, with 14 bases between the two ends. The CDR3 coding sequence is TGCGCCAGCAGTCAATCCACCCCCGGACAGCACAATGAGCAGTTCTTC. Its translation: CASSQSTPGQHNEQFF.

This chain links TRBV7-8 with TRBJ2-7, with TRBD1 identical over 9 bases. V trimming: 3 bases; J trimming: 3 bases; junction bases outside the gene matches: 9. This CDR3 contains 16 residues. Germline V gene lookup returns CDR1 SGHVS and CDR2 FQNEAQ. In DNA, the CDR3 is TGTGCCAGCAGCTTGGGCCCGGGACAGGGAGACTACGAGCAGTACTTC. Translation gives CASSLGPGQGDYEQYF.

The CDR3, as DNA: TGTGCCAGTAGTAGTACAGGGGGCGCGGACACTGAAGCTTTCTTT. Translated, it gives CASSSTGGADTEAFF. The chain couples TRBV19 to TRBJ1-1; 9 nucleotides line up with TRBD1. V dropped 4 bases and J dropped 3; count of bases not matched to a gene: 6. Per germline, CDR1 LNHDA and CDR2 SQIVND (reference sequence). The CDR3 covers 15 residues.

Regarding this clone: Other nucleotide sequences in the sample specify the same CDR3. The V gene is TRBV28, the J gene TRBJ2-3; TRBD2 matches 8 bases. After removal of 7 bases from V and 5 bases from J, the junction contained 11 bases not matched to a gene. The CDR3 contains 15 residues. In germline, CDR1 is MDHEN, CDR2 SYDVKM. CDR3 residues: CASKQAGVSRDTQYF. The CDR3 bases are TGTGCCAGCAAACAAGCGGGAGTCTCGAGAGATACGCAGTATTTT. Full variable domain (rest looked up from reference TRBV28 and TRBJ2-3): DVKVTQSSRYLVKRTGEKVFLECVQDMDHENMFWYRQDPGLGLRLIYFSYDVKMKEKGDIPEGYSVSREKKERFSLILESASTNQTSMYLCASKQAGVSRDTQYFGPGTRLTVL.

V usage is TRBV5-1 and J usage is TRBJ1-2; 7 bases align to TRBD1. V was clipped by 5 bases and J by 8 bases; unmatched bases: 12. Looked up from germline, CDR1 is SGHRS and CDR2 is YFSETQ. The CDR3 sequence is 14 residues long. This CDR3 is CASRPDRASGGYTF. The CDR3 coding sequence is TGCGCCAGCAGGCCCGACAGGGCTTCCGGCGGCTACACCTTC.

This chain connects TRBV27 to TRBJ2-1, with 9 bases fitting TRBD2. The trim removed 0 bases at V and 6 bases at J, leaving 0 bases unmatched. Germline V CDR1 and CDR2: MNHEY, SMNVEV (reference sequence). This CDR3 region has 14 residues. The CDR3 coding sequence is TGTGCCAGCAGTTTATCTAGCGGGGGCAATGAGCAGTTCTTC. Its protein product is CASSLSSGGNEQFF.

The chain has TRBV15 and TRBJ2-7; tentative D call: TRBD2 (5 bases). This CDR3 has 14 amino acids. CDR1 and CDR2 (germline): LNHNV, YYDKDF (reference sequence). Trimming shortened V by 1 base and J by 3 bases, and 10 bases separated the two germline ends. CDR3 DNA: TGTGCCACCAGCAGAGTCTACGGGGACTACGAGCAGTACTTC. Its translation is CATSRVYGDYEQYF.

CDR3 protein: CSVERQGNTEAFF. In DNA form, the CDR3 reads TGCAGCGTTGAGAGGCAGGGGAACACTGAAGCTTTCTTT. This chain uses TRBV29-1 with TRBJ1-1, with D perhaps matching TRBD1 (5 bases). Germline loops: CDR1 SQVTM, CDR2 ANQGSEA. The CDR3 has 13 amino acids. V was clipped by 3 bases and J by 1 base, with 9 bases between them.

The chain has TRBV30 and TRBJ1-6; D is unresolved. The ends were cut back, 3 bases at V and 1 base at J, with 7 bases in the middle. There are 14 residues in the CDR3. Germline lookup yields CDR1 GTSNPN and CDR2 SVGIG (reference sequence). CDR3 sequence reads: CAWSRLSYNSPLHF. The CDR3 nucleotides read TGTGCCTGGAGCCGGTTATCCTATAATTCACCCCTCCACTTT.

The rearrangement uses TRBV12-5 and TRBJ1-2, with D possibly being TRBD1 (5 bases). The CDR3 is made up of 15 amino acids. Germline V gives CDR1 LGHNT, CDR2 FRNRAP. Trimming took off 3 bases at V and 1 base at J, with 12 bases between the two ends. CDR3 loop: CASGFGTDYNYGYTF. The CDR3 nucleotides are TGTGCTAGTGGTTTTGGGACGGACTATAACTATGGCTACACCTTC.

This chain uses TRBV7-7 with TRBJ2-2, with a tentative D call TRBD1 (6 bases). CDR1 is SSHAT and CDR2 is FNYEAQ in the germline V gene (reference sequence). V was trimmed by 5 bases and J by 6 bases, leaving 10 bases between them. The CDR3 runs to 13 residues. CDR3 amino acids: CASSTDRSGELFF. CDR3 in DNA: TGTGCCAGCAGCACCGACAGGTCCGGGGAGCTGTTTTTT.

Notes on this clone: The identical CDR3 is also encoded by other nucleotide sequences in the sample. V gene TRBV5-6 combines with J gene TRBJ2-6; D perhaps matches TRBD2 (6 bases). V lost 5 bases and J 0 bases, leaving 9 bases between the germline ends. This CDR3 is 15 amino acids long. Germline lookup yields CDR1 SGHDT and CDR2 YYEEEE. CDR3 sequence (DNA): TGTGCCAGCAGGGGACTCCTCTCTGGGGCCAACGTCCTGACTTTC. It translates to CASRGLLSGANVLTF.

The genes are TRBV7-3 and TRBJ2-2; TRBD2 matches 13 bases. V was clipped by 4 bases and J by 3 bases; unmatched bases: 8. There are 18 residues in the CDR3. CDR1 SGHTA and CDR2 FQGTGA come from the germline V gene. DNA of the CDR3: TGTGCCAGCAGCTCCACTAGCGGGGGGGCCTTCTACACCGGGGAGCTGTTTTTT. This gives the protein CASSSTSGGAFYTGELFF.

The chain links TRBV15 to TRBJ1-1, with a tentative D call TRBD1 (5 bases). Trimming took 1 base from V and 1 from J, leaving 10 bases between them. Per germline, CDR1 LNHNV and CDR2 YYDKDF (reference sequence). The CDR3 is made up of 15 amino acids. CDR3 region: CATSRGGTGNTEAFF. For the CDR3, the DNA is TGTGCCACCAGCAGAGGCGGGACGGGGAACACTGAAGCTTTCTTT.

CDR3 sequence: CSVGGQGLYEQYF. The CDR3 nucleotides are TGCAGCGTTGGTGGACAGGGACTCTACGAGCAGTACTTC. This rearrangement joins TRBV29-1 to TRBJ2-7; TRBD1 aligns across 8 bases. This CDR3 region has 13 residues. In germline, CDR1 is SQVTM, CDR2 ANQGSEA. Trimming at V came to 4 bases and at J to 3 bases, leaving 5 bases not matched to a gene.

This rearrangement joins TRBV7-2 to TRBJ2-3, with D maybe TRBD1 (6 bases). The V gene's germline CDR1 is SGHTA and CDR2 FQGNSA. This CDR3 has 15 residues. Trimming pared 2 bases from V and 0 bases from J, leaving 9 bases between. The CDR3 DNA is TGTGCCAGCAGCTTATGGGACACCAGCACAGATACGCAGTATTTT. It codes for CASSLWDTSTDTQYF.

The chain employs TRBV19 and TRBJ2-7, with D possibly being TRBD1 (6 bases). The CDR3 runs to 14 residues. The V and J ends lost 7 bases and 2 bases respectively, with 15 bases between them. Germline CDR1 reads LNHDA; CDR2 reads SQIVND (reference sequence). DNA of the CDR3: TGTGCCAGTACCAGGGCAGGGGTCCCCTACGAGCAGTACTTC. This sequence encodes CASTRAGVPYEQYF. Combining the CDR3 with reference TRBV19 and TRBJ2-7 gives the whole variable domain DGGITQSPKYLFRKEGQNVTLSCEQNLNHDAMYWYRQDPGQGLRLIYYSQIVNDFQKGDIAEGYSVSREKKESFPLTVTSAQKNPTAFYLCASTRAGVPYEQYFGPGTRLTVT.

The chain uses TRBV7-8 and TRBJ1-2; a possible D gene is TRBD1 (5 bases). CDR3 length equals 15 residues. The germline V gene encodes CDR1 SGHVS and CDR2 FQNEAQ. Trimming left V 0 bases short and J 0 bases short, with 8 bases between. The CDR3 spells CASSLAKTANYGYTF. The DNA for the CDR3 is TGTGCCAGCAGCTTAGCGAAGACAGCTAACTATGGCTACACCTTC.

The CDR3 is CASSPPEERDEQFF. The CDR3 nucleotides read TGCGCCAGCAGCCCTCCCGAGGAGCGGGATGAGCAGTTCTTC. The genes are TRBV5-1 and TRBJ2-1; tentative D call: TRBD2 (6 bases). Between the trimmed V and J ends, which lost 4 bases and 8 bases, there was a span of 16 bases. The CDR3 has 14 amino acids. CDR1 and CDR2 (germline): SGHRS, YFSETQ. Together with reference TRBV5-1 and TRBJ2-1, the CDR3 gives the full variable domain: KAGVTQTPRYLIKTRGQQVTLSCSPISGHRSVSWYQQTPGQGLQFLFEYFSETQRNKGNFPGRFSGRQFSNSRSEMNVSTLELGDSALYLCASSPPEERDEQFFGPGTRLTVL.

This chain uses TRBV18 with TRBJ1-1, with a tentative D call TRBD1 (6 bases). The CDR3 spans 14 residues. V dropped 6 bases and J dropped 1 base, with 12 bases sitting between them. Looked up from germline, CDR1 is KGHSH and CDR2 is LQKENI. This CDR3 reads CASSGQLGNTEAFF. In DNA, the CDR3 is TGTGCCAGCTCTGGACAGTTAGGGAACACTGAAGCTTTCTTT.

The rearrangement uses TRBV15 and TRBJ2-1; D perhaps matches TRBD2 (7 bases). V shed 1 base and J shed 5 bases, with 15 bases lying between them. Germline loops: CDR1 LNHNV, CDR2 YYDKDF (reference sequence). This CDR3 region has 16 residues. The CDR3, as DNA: TGTGCCACCAGCAGAGCACGGGGGGCCGTCCACAATGAGCAGTTCTTC. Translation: CATSRARGAVHNEQFF.

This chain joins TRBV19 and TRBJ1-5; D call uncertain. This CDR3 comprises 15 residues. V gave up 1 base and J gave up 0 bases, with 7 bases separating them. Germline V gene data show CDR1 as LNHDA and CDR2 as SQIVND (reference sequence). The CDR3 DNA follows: TGTGCCAGTAGTATAGGGGCGAATAGCAATCAGCCCCAGCATTTT. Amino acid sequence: CASSIGANSNQPQHF. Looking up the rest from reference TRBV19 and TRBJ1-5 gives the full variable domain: DGGITQSPKYLFRKEGQNVTLSCEQNLNHDAMYWYRQDPGQGLRLIYYSQIVNDFQKGDIAEGYSVSREKKESFPLTVTSAQKNPTAFYLCASSIGANSNQPQHFGDGTRLSIL.

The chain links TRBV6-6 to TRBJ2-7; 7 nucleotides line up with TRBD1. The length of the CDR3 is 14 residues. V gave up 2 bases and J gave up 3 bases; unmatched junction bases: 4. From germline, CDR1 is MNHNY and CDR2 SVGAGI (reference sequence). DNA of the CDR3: TGTGCCAGCAGTTACCGGGACAGCAGCTACGAGCAGTACTTC. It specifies CASSYRDSSYEQYF.

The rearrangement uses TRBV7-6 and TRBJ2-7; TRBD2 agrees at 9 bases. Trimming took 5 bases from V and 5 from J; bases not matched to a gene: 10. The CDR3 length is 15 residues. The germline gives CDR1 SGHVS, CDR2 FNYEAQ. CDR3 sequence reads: CASSPRASGANEQYF. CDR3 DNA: TGTGCCAGCAGCCCTCGGGCTAGCGGGGCTAACGAGCAGTACTTC. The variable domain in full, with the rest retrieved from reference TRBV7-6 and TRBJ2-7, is GAGVSQSPRYKVTKRGQDVALRCDPISGHVSLYWYRQALGQGPEFLTYFNYEAQQDKSGLPNDRFSAERPEGSISTLTIQRTEQRDSAMYRCASSPRASGANEQYFGPGTRLTVT.